The TCR beta chain under discussion was sequenced for a study of cytotoxic CD8 clonotypes in ibrutinib-treated CLL. Study context: Response specimens were obtained following a median treatment duration of 12 months, with a range of 6 to 36.

The ends lost 1 base at V and 14 bases at J; junction bases unmatched: 9. The CDR3 runs 14 residues. Germline V gene lookup returns CDR1 SGHDT and CDR2 YYEEEE. Assay: immunoSEQ multiplex PCR; the TCRdb copy retains only in-frame clones and omits some. The profile shows more than 110,000 clones, 70% to 90% of them singletons. The sequencing here drew on PBMCs, taken after 36 months of ibrutinib treatment. The chain has TRBV5-6 and TRBJ1-6, with 7 bases aligning to TRBD1. This sequence originates from a human donor with chronic lymphocytic leukemia. The CDR3 here is CASSLMAGGATLHF. CDR3 coding DNA: TGTGCCAGCAGCTTGATGGCAGGGGGGGCGACCCTCCACTTT.